A single sample is the source of the 22 T cell receptor beta chains below, sequenced in a study of T cell repertoires in cytomegalovirus infection (dated by TCRdb to between 2018 and 2021). No cognate antigen is known for these TCRs. The reads were generated on an Illumina HiSeq 1500. Using fastp at Q25 and MiXCR, TCRdb reprocessed the public reads and kept productive beta chains. Merged by CDR3 protein, the rows form single entries marked with the most common genes and DNA. The table for this sample lists nearly 700,000 distinct CDR3 sequences; around a third of them were counted only once. The ten largest clones represent around a sixth of the sample. The sample's treatment or condition label is to be understood as: in vitro stimulation with specific CMV peptide epitopes to enrich CMV-specific T cells. The source was cultured PBMCs, collected from culture after CMV antigen stimulation. All receptors come from a human donor in good health (CMV status not recorded). Some clones in this sample may be carry-over from other donors' samples.

In the case of this clonotype: The junction shows a germline mismatch at one end, possibly a read error. The chain uses TRBV12-3 or TRBV12-4 and TRBJ1-2; D ambiguous. The CDR3 has 13 residues. CDR3 sequence reads: CASTLLPDYGYTF. The CDR3 nucleotides are TGTGCCAGCACCCTATTACCAGACTATGGTTACACCTTC.

This clonotype has at least ten counts. The V call is TRBV7-2, the J call TRBJ1-2, with D unresolved. V dropped 5 bases and J dropped 4 bases, with 8 bases sitting between them. The CDR3 sequence is 12 residues long. Germline loops: CDR1 SGHTA, CDR2 FQGNSA. CDR3 DNA: TGTGCCAGCAGCCTCATTTCCTATGGCTACACCTTC. Protein: CASSLISYGYTF.

This clonotype was detected only a few times. V and J are TRBV7-2 and TRBJ2-5, with TRBD1 identical over 7 bases. This CDR3 spans 14 amino acids. CDR1 SGHTA and CDR2 FQGNSA come from the germline V gene. V shed 4 bases and J 0 bases; nucleotides not matched to a gene: 2. The CDR3 DNA reads TGTGCCAGCAGCTACGGACAGGACCAAGAGACCCAGTACTTC. Translation: CASSYGQDQETQYF.

This chain links TRBV7-2 with TRBJ1-1; 10 nucleotides agree with TRBD1. CDR1 SGHTA and CDR2 FQGNSA come from the germline V gene. The CDR3 is 15 amino acids. The V and J ends lost 4 bases and 11 bases, in that order; junction bases with no gene match: 13. CDR3 coding DNA: TGTGCCAGCAGCTACACCGGGACAGGGGATTATGGGGCTTTCTTT. This translates into CASSYTGTGDYGAFF.

There are many counts of this clonotype. The chain is built from TRBV7-2 and TRBJ2-3; D is uncertain. V was clipped by 5 bases and J by 0 bases, with 12 bases between them. The CDR3 contains 15 residues. The V gene's germline CDR1 is SGHTA and CDR2 FQGNSA. The CDR3 protein is CASSPYSPSTDTQYF. The CDR3 DNA reads TGTGCCAGCAGCCCGTACTCCCCTAGCACAGATACGCAGTATTTT.

This clonotype was picked up a small number of times. This chain uses TRBV12-3 or TRBV12-4 with TRBJ2-5; D is uncertain. Trimming cost V 5 bases and J 3 bases, with 16 bases left between them. The CDR3 covers 15 residues. This chain's CDR3 is CASSRTLFPKETQYF. As DNA, the CDR3 is TGTGCCAGCAGTCGGACCCTATTCCCCAAAGAGACCCAGTACTTC.

This clonotype was picked up a small number of times. The chain has TRBV7-6 and TRBJ2-7, with D uncertain. CDR3 length equals 12 residues. CDR1 SGHVS and CDR2 FNYEAQ come from the germline V gene. Trimming removed 2 bases from V and 6 bases from J, with 8 bases in between. The DNA of the CDR3 is TGTGCCAGCAGCTTATTTCGCAGCGAGCAGTACTTC. Translated, it gives CASSLFRSEQYF.

This clonotype was recorded a few times. V and J are TRBV5-1 and TRBJ1-5; a possible D gene is TRBD1 (5 bases). Germline V gives CDR1 SGHRS, CDR2 YFSETQ. The V gene lost 2 bases and the J gene lost 9 bases, with 9 bases spanning the gap. This CDR3 region has 12 residues. The CDR3 nucleotides read TGCGCCAGCAGCTTCCCGGGGGGGCCCCAGCATTTT. Amino acid sequence: CASSFPGGPQHF.

This clonotype was seen a few times. This rearrangement joins TRBV4-1 to TRBJ2-1; D is ambiguous. Trimming removed 1 base from V and 9 bases from J, with 13 bases in between. This CDR3 comprises 14 residues. CDR1 is MGHRA, CDR2 YSYEKL, per germline. CDR3 DNA: TGCGCCAGCAGCCAAGGAAGCCAGACGGGTGAGCAGTTCTTC. This translates into CASSQGSQTGEQFF.

The chain employs TRBV20-1 and TRBJ2-3; 7 nucleotides match TRBD2. Germline-derived CDR1 and CDR2 are DFQATT and SNEGSKA (reference sequence). V was pared by 3 bases and J by 0 bases, with 3 bases of the junction left unmatched. The CDR3 is made up of 14 amino acids. The CDR3 nucleotides read TGCAGTGCTAGTAAGCGGGGTAGCACAGATACGCAGTATTTT. Translating gives CSASKRGSTDTQYF.

This clonotype was detected only a few times. The genes are TRBV12-3 or TRBV12-4 and TRBJ2-3, with D possibly being TRBD1 (6 bases). The CDR3 is made up of 14 amino acids. With 7 bases removed from V and 3 bases from J, the gap between germline ends came to 14 bases. The CDR3: CASNKVQGTDTQYF. The DNA of the CDR3 is TGTGCCAGCAACAAAGTGCAGGGGACAGATACGCAGTATTTT.

This clonotype was seen a few times. The V and J genes are TRBV7-2 and TRBJ2-5; 7 nucleotides agree with TRBD2. The CDR3 is 14 residues long. Germline values: CDR1 SGHTA, CDR2 FQGNSA. V was pared by 2 bases and J by 3 bases, with 3 bases of the junction left unmatched. CDR3 amino acids: CASSLTGLEETQYF. The CDR3 DNA is TGTGCCAGCAGCTTAACCGGACTAGAAGAGACCCAGTACTTC.

This clonotype came up many times. The chain recombines TRBV7-2 with TRBJ2-3; TRBD1 aligns across 8 bases. V lost 6 bases and J lost 6; bases outside the gene matches: 17. Germline V gives CDR1 SGHTA, CDR2 FQGNSA. The CDR3 runs to 17 residues. CDR3 residues: CASRLTSGQGPADTQYF. CDR3 DNA sequence: TGTGCCAGCAGGTTGACAAGCGGACAGGGCCCCGCGGATACGCAGTATTTT.

This sequence joins TRBV20-1 and TRBJ2-1, with 9 bases that match TRBD2. Germline-derived CDR1 and CDR2 are DFQATT and SNEGSKA (reference sequence). CDR3 length: 15 residues. With 3 bases clipped from V and 5 bases from J, the junction kept 8 bases outside the gene matches. CDR3 DNA: TGCAGTGCTAGCGATATAAGCGGGGGGAACAATGAGCAGTTCTTC. It is translated as CSASDISGGNNEQFF.

The chain is built from TRBV24-1 and TRBJ2-5; TRBD1 might be the D (5 bases). The germline CDR1 and CDR2 sequences are KGHDR and SFDVKD. V shed 1 base and J shed 5 bases, with 19 bases lying between them. The CDR3 is made up of 17 amino acids. CDR3 protein: CATSDFSWGQRLETQYF. CDR3 in DNA: TGTGCCACCAGTGATTTTTCGTGGGGCCAGAGATTGGAGACCCAGTACTTC.

This clonotype has only a few counts. V is TRBV6-1 and J is TRBJ1-6, with D maybe TRBD1 (6 bases). The CDR3 is 16 residues long. The germline gives CDR1 MNHNS, CDR2 SASEGT. The V and J ends lost 5 bases and 2 bases respectively, with 13 bases between them. The CDR3 nucleotides are TGTGCCAGCAGTCCCCAGGACAGCGCCTATAATTCACCCCTCCACTTT. Translated, it gives CASSPQDSAYNSPLHF.

This clonotype was picked up one time. The genes are TRBV19 and TRBJ2-3; possibly TRBD1 for D (5 bases). This CDR3 comprises 14 residues. Trimming shortened V by 6 bases and J by 0 bases, and 10 bases separated the two germline ends. Per the germline V gene, CDR1 is LNHDA and CDR2 is SQIVND (reference sequence). Written as DNA, the CDR3 is TGTGCCAGTAGGCGACAGCAGAGCACAGATACGCAGTATTTT. Protein sequence: CASRRQQSTDTQYF.

V and J are TRBV15 and TRBJ2-1, with D possibly matching TRBD2 (6 bases). The length of the CDR3 is 16 residues. Trimming stripped 6 bases from V and 5 bases from J, with 20 bases between. Germline CDR1 is LNHNV and CDR2 is YYDKDF (reference sequence). The CDR3 loop is CATSREFPGGNNEQFF. The CDR3 coding sequence is TGTGCCACCAGTAGGGAATTCCCTGGGGGGAACAATGAGCAGTTCTTC.

The gene calls are TRBV5-4 and TRBJ1-6; D might be TRBD1 (6 bases). The CDR3 sequence is 12 residues long. Trimming stripped 7 bases from V and 7 bases from J, with 9 bases between. Per the germline V gene, CDR1 is SGHNT and CDR2 is YYREEE (reference sequence). The CDR3 loop reads CASQGRNSPLHF. The CDR3 nucleotides are TGTGCCAGCCAGGGGAGAAATTCACCCCTCCACTTT.

The chain uses TRBV12-3 or TRBV12-4 and TRBJ1-6, with D unclear. The CDR3 is 16 residues long. V was clipped by 6 bases and J by 6 bases, with 18 bases between them. DNA for the CDR3: TGTGCCAGCAGCCCTACTCCCGGGTCCCCTAATTCACCCCTCCACTTT. This translates into CASSPTPGSPNSPLHF.

This chain joins TRBV7-6 and TRBJ1-1; D possibly corresponds to TRBD1 (5 bases). Looked up from germline, CDR1 is SGHVS and CDR2 is FNYEAQ. With 5 bases removed from V and 14 bases from J, the gap between germline ends came to 21 bases. This CDR3 comprises 13 residues. The CDR3 DNA is TGTGCCAGCAGCCCCTACCTGACAGCTGATGAGTTCTTT. Residues: CASSPYLTADEFF.

The chain is built from TRBV4-2 and TRBJ1-2; 9 bases agree with TRBD1. CDR3 size: 16 residues. V shed 1 base and J 5 bases; nucleotides not matched to a gene: 8. The germline V gene has CDR1 LGHNA and CDR2 YNFKEQ. The CDR3 sequence is CASSQAPGQGVYGYTF. CDR3 nucleotides: TGTGCCAGCAGCCAAGCTCCGGGACAGGGAGTTTATGGCTACACCTTC.